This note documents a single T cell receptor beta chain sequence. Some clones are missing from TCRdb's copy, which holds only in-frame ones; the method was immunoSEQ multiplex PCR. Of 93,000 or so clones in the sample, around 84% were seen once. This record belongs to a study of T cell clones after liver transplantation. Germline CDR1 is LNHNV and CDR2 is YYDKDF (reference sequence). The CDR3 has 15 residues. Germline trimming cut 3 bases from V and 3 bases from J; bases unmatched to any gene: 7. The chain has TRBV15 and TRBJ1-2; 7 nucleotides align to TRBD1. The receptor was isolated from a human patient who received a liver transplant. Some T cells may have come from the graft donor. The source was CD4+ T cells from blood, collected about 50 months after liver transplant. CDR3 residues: CATSSGGTADYGYTF. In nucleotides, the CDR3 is TGTGCCACCAGCAGTGGTGGGACAGCAGACTATGGCTACACCTTC.